This T cell receptor beta chain was retrieved from a study of T cells in Graves' hyperthyroidism and ophthalmopathy (dated by TCRdb to the late 2010s). The study in broad terms: Peripheral blood samples were taken at initial diagnosis, before any treatment was given. Prospective prediction of ophthalmopathy was tested in an independent validation cohort consisting of some 20 hyperthyroidism patients and 17 patients who later progressed to ophthalmopathy. The approximately 97 discovery patients were randomly divided into training and test sets at a 7:3 ratio. TCR Vbeta CDR3 sequencing of roughly 140 peripheral blood samples (roughly 41 ophthalmopathy, over 70 hyperthyroidism and about 17 progressor patients) is reported in the paper. After blood sampling, hyperthyroidism patients were treated with methimazole at a starting dose of 30 mg daily, and ophthalmopathy patients were treated with high-dose intravenous methylprednisolone. To identify TCR V-J signatures that set the groups apart, the researchers used a discovery cohort of more than 95 patients, made up of 43 with Graves' ophthalmopathy and approximately 57 with stable Graves' hyperthyroidism. The study also compared thyroid tissue and blood T-cell repertoires from about six Graves' hyperthyroidism patients.

What the study reported, not specific to this receptor: Blood samples also contained most of the expanded thyroid clonotypes (frequency above 0.001), which suggests that blood repertoires may reflect thyroid immune responses. No statistical method was used to fix the sample size in advance, and group allocation was not hidden from the investigators. In validation, the model predicted progression to ophthalmopathy a median of roughly 6.5 months before onset, with 70% to 71% sensitivity and 72.22% specificity. A model built on a 13 V-J signature distinguished ophthalmopathy from stable hyperthyroidism, reaching approximately 89% sensitivity and 81% to 83% specificity in cross-validation and 80%/75% in testing.

TCR beta CDR3 regions were amplified from RNA transcripts. The TCR CDR3 was subjected to a first round of RT-PCR using the HTBI primer set and the Qiagen OneStep RT-PCR kit. A second multiplex PCR round built the libraries, followed by size selection and purification. Paired-end sequencing of the libraries was performed with 100 bp reads on an Illumina HiSeq2000. The source study handled its data this way. Raw data were processed with SOAPnuke, discarding reads with adapters, uncalled bases, mean Phred below 15, or no exact constant-primer or identifier match. High-quality paired reads were merged with COPE v1.2.5, and unique nucleotide sequences were defined as clonotypes. MiTCR v1.1 was used to align clonotypes to the IMGT TRBV, TRBD and TRBJ reference segments. The analysis included only V-J combinations with a frequency above 0.0001, which together covered approximately 99% of the repertoires. A TCS score was defined as the ratio between F50 (clonal expansion) and ExV (chaos), using BLOSUM62-based TCRdist between CDR3 peptides within each V-J. Welch's t-statistics and random forest reduced around 510 V-J features to 13, which were used in a naive Bayes classifier (R e1071). Using fastp trimming at Q25 and MiXCR clonotype assembly, TCRdb reanalyzed the public sequencing data and kept in-frame beta chains. Records with the same CDR3 protein are collapsed into one entry carrying the most frequent genes and DNA. The V and J calls come from TCRdb's annotation, not from the publication. Present in this sample are 250,000 to 300,000 distinct CDR3 sequences, less than 15% of which were seen just once. The ten largest clones take up roughly 14% of the sample.

Hyperthyroidism patients were newly diagnosed, had a disease duration of under 2 months, and were aged 18 to 65 years. Any patient with an uncontrolled infection, another autoimmune disease, pregnancy or lactation was excluded. Diagnoses were established on the basis of clinical symptoms, serum thyroxine and TRAb, thyroid ultrasound, and orbital computed tomography. For progressor patients, blood was drawn at the first diagnosis of hyperthyroidism, before any ophthalmopathy symptoms had appeared. PBMCs were separated from 8 to 10 ml of fresh peripheral blood using Ficoll-Paque density gradient centrifugation. Progressor patients were defined as those initially diagnosed with Graves' hyperthyroidism in whom ophthalmopathy developed during follow-up. Trizol reagent was used to extract total RNA, and RNA quality was then checked on an Agilent 2100 Bioanalyzer. There are many counts of this clonotype. Its antigen is still unknown. No much larger clonotype is one base removed from it; base qualities were not supplied.

Trimming at the junction amounts to 2 bases on V and 10 bases on J, and the germline ends lie 14 bases apart. Sequences MNHEY (CDR1) and SMNVEV (CDR2) are obtained from the germline V gene (reference sequence). The CDR3 contains 14 residues, cysteine and phenylalanine counted. Solely the CDR3 DNA is kept, with 42 bases framed from the first base. This TCR was sampled from a woman in her 40s with Graves' hyperthyroidism that later progressed to Graves' ophthalmopathy. The rearranged chain carries TRBV27 and TRBJ1-4; no D gene call is confident. Sequenced material: blood. CDR3 loop: CASSLGLGSGKLFF. The sequenced DNA is TGTGCCAGCAGTTTAGGGCTGGGGAGCGGAAAACTGTTTTTT.